This TCR beta chain was obtained from a study of blood T cell repertoires in COVID-19. Across the whole study: Italy, Spain and the United States were the sources of the convalescent and acute COVID-19 samples. PBMCs, B-cell-depleted T cells, or T cells provided the cDNA or gDNA that made up the material.

Germline V gene data show CDR1 as SNHLY and CDR2 as FYNNEI. V lost 6 bases and J lost 5; bases outside the gene matches: 11. The CDR3 sequence is 16 residues long. Study processing details: Amplification of reference gene primers provided the estimated nucleated cell counts. Libraries were prepared by immunoSEQ multiplex PCR; TCRdb keeps only in-frame clonotypes and omits some of them. V, J and clone size are those of that table, while D and trimming were read from the DNA. The sample yields 88,000 or so clones, 81% seen once. This sequence originates from a man aged 60 to 69 with acute or convalescent COVID-19. V is TRBV2 and J is TRBJ2-1, with TRBD1 matching over 9 bases. Sequenced material: peripheral blood. The CDR3 DNA sequence: TGTGCCAGCAGCCCCTTTCCGGGACAGGGCCACAATGAGCAGTTCTTC. Residues: CASSPFPGQGHNEQFF.